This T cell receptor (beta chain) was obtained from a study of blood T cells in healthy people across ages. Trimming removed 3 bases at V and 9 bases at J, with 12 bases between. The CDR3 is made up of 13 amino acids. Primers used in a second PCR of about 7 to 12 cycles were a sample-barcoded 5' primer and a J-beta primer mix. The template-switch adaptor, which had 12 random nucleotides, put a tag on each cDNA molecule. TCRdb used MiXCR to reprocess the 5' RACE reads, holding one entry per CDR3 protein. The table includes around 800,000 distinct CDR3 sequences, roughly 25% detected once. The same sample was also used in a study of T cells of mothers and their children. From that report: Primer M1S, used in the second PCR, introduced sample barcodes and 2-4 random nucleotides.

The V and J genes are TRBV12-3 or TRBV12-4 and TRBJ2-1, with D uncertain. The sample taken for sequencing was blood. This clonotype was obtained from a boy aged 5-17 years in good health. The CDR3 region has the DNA TGTGCCAGCAGTTTGGTGACACCTGGTGAGCAGTTCTTC. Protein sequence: CASSLVTPGEQFF.